This TCR beta chain is drawn from a study of response to subunit inactivated influenza vaccine (dated by TCRdb to the late 2010s). For the study in its entirety: The study used deep quantitative T cell receptor repertoire profiling to track responses to a trivalent subunit inactivated influenza vaccine.

Worth noting for this clonotype: Its antigen is not yet known. No quality values exist for individual bases; no much larger clone is one base distant.

Overall results and qualifications from the work: The authors suggested that each seasonal influenza vaccination may recruit only a limited number of new T cells.

CDR1 and CDR2, looked up from the germline V gene, are SGDLS and YYNGEE. Trimming removed 2 bases from V and 7 bases from J; the gene matches leave 3 bases unexplained. The CDR3 sequence holds 15 residues, the cysteine and phenylalanine included. Just the 45-base CDR3 DNA is kept, in frame starting at base 1. The receptor library was made with RT-PCR. Sequencing relied on an Illumina HiSeq 2500. TCRdb trimmed the raw reads at Q25, called clones with MiXCR and kept productive beta chains. Rows merge per CDR3 protein into single entries with the most common DNA and genes. This sample has about 650,000 distinct CDR3 sequences in its table, and around 13% of those were observed once. The biggest ten clones account for 7.5% to 9% of the sample.

The sequencing here drew on PBMCs from blood, taken less than 15 days before vaccination. The chain is encoded by TRBV9 joined to TRBJ2-1, and 13 junction bases match TRBD2. This TCR came from a man aged 50 to 59 who received an inactivated influenza vaccine. Donor details come from another sample of the same person, matched by shared clones. The bases read TGTGCCAGCAGCGTGGGGGGACTAGCGGGAAATGAGCAGTTCTTC. Its translation is CASSVGGLAGNEQFF.